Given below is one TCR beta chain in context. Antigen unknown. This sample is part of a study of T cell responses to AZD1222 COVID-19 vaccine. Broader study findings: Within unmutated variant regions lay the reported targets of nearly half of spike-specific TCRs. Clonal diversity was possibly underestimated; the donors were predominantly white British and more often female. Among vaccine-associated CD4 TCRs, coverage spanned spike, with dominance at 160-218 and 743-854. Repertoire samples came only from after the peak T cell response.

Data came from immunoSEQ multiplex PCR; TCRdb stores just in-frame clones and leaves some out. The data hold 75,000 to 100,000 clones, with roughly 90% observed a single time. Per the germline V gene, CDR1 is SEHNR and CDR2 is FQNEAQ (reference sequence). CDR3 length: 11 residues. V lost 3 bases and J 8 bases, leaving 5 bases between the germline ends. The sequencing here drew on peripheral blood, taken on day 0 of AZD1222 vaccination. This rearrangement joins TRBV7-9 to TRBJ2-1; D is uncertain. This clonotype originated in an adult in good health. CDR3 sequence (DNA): TGTGCCAGCAGCTTCATCCATGAGCAGTTCTTC. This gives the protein CASSFIHEQFF.